The 19 T cell receptor beta chains presented below share a single source sample, sequenced in a study of type 1 and type 2 diabetes patients. The PCR template was genomic DNA. Amplification of the beta chain CDR3 used 30 forward and 13 reverse multiplex primers. TCRdb itself ran the multiplex PCR reads through MiXCR, one entry per CDR3 protein. The sample yields more than 250,000 distinct CDR3 sequences, more than 40% seen once. The sample taken for sequencing was peripheral blood mononuclear cells (PBMCs). Receptors originate from a man younger than 30 with type 2 diabetes.

The sample holds one count of this clonotype. The chain links TRBV25-1 to TRBJ1-1; 7 bases map to TRBD1. The CDR3 loop spans 15 amino acids. V lost 5 bases, J lost 0 bases, and 6 bases stayed unmatched. Germline V lookup: CDR1 MGHDK, CDR2 SYGVNS. CDR3 bases: TGTGCCAGCAGTCCGGGGGACAGCATGAACACTGAAGCTTTCTTT. Amino acid sequence: CASSPGDSMNTEAFF.

The chain uses TRBV19 and TRBJ2-2; tentative D call: TRBD1 (5 bases). V shed 5 bases and J shed 5 bases, with 21 bases lying between them. Germline V gene sequence: CDR1 LNHDA, CDR2 SQIVND (reference sequence). The CDR3 runs 17 residues. The CDR3 DNA sequence: TGTGCCAGTAGTGTCGGACCCGCGACAGCAGCGACCGGGGAGCTGTTTTTT. Translated: CASSVGPATAATGELFF.

This chain uses TRBV19 with TRBJ2-6; the match to TRBD1 covers 7 bases. This CDR3 is built from 15 residues. J was trimmed by 2 bases and V by 6 bases; bases with no gene match: 4. Germline CDR1 LNHDA, CDR2 SQIVND (reference sequence). CDR3 coding DNA: TGTGCCAGTAGACCAACAGGGGCTGGGGCCAACGTCCTGACTTTC. Amino acid sequence: CASRPTGAGANVLTF.

V and J are TRBV12-3 or TRBV12-4 and TRBJ1-6; D remains unclear. V lost 7 bases and J 7 bases, leaving 8 bases between the germline ends. CDR3 length: 12 amino acids. The CDR3 region has the DNA TGTGCCAGCACACAGAGCAATTCACCCCTCCACTTT. This translates into CASTQSNSPLHF.

V usage is TRBV10-3 and J usage is TRBJ1-2, with D tentatively TRBD1 (6 bases). Germline CDR1 reads ENHRY; CDR2 reads SYGVKD. Deletions cut 3 bases from V and 7 bases from J, with 12 bases between. The CDR3 is 13 amino acids. The CDR3 here is CAISEQGVSGYTF. As DNA, the CDR3 is TGTGCCATCAGTGAACAGGGAGTAAGTGGCTACACCTTC.

This clonotype was detected a few times. The V gene is TRBV7-8, the J gene TRBJ1-5; D ambiguous. In germline, CDR1 is SGHVS, CDR2 FQNEAQ. The CDR3 runs 16 residues. Trimming removed 1 base at V and 4 bases at J, with 14 bases between. The CDR3 protein is CASSLGLLLGNQPQHF. DNA for the CDR3: TGTGCCAGCAGCTTAGGACTGCTCCTCGGGAATCAGCCCCAGCATTTT.

CDR3 nucleotides: TGCGCCAGCAGCACCCTCCCGGGGCAGCCCAATGAAAAACTGTTTTTT. It yields the protein CASSTLPGQPNEKLFF. J is TRBJ1-4 and V is TRBV5-1, with D possibly being TRBD1 (5 bases). V lost 4 bases and J lost 5, with 18 bases in between. This CDR3 has 16 residues. Germline V CDR1 and CDR2: SGHRS, YFSETQ.

This clonotype appeared a few times. This chain links TRBV19 with TRBJ2-3, with D maybe TRBD1 (5 bases). The V end lost 5 bases, the J end lost 2 bases, and 11 bases lay between the germline ends. CDR3 length: 14 residues. CDR1 is LNHDA and CDR2 is SQIVND in the germline V gene (reference sequence). The CDR3 protein is CASSQQGVTDTQYF. The CDR3 DNA reads TGTGCCAGTAGTCAGCAGGGCGTCACAGATACGCAGTATTTT.

As DNA, the CDR3 is TGTGCCAGCACCCCGAGCGGGAGGGGACACGAGCAGTACTTC. It translates to CASTPSGRGHEQYF. This rearrangement joins TRBV6-5 to TRBJ2-7; 10 bases map to TRBD2. The V gene's germline CDR1 is MNHEY and CDR2 SVGAGI. The junction had 8 bases not matched to a gene; V was cut back by 7 bases and J by 5 bases. This CDR3 has 14 amino acids.

This clonotype has a handful of counts. The chain employs TRBV19 and TRBJ2-7; D gene unclear. This CDR3 has 13 residues. CDR1 is LNHDA, CDR2 SQIVND, per germline (reference sequence). With 6 bases removed from V and 3 bases from J, the gap between germline ends came to 12 bases. The DNA for the CDR3 is TGTGCCAGTAGCCACCGGGCCTACTACGAGCAGTACTTC. Residues: CASSHRAYYEQYF.

The table lists this clonotype with a few counts. The rearrangement uses TRBV10-1 and TRBJ2-3; TRBD2 agrees at 10 bases. Looked up from germline, CDR1 is WNHNN and CDR2 is SYGVQD (reference sequence). The CDR3 has 14 amino acids. V was pared by 6 bases and J by 5 bases, with 5 bases of the junction left unmatched. The CDR3 DNA follows: TGCGCCAGCAGCCTAGCGGGAGCGTTAGATACGCAGTATTTT. This gives the protein CASSLAGALDTQYF.

V gene TRBV6-2 or TRBV6-3 combines with J gene TRBJ1-1; D ambiguous. Per germline, CDR1 MNHEY and CDR2 SVGEGT. The CDR3 contains 14 residues. V lost 6 bases, J lost 0 bases, and 11 bases lay in between. CDR3 DNA: TGTGCCAGCAGCATACAGCCGATGAACACTGAAGCTTTCTTT. Translation: CASSIQPMNTEAFF.

There are a few counts of this clonotype. The rearrangement links TRBV2 to TRBJ2-7, with 10 bases that match TRBD2. Germline CDR1 and CDR2: SNHLY and FYNNEI. CDR3 length equals 13 residues. Germline trimming cut 5 bases from V and 4 bases from J; bases unmatched to any gene: 2. The chain's CDR3 is CASSWGLAYEQYF. For the CDR3, the DNA is TGTGCCAGCAGTTGGGGACTAGCGTACGAGCAGTACTTC.

V usage is TRBV5-1 and J usage is TRBJ2-2; D not certain. Germline loops: CDR1 SGHRS, CDR2 YFSETQ. This CDR3 has 12 residues. Trimming removed 4 bases from V and 4 bases from J, with 5 bases in between. Here the CDR3 DNA reads TGCGCCAGCAGCAACCCCACCGGGGAGCTGTTTTTT. Its translation: CASSNPTGELFF.

This clonotype was detected many times. The chain recombines TRBV27 with TRBJ2-7; tentatively, D is TRBD2 (6 bases). Trimming removed 2 bases at V and 6 bases at J, with 8 bases between. Germline values: CDR1 MNHEY, CDR2 SMNVEV (reference sequence). The CDR3 spans 12 residues. CDR3 DNA sequence: TGTGCCAGCAGTTTACGGGGAGGCGAGCAGTACTTC. Residues: CASSLRGGEQYF.

V is TRBV7-2 and J is TRBJ2-3, with unresolved D. The CDR3 sequence is 14 residues long. Germline loops: CDR1 SGHTA, CDR2 FQGNSA. V was trimmed by 5 bases and J by 6 bases, leaving 15 bases between them. The CDR3 DNA is TGTGCCAGCAGCGAAAAGTTTCACTCCGATACGCAGTATTTT. Its translation is CASSEKFHSDTQYF.

The rearrangement uses TRBV20-1 and TRBJ1-6; TRBD1 is a possible D gene (6 bases). Trimming pared 6 bases from V and 7 bases from J, leaving 10 bases between. The CDR3 is made up of 12 amino acids. Germline V CDR1 and CDR2: DFQATT, SNEGSKA (reference sequence). CDR3 region: CSAKDRNSPLHF. CDR3 in DNA: TGCAGTGCAAAGGACAGAAATTCACCCCTCCACTTT.

The J gene is TRBJ2-6, the V gene TRBV10-2; a weak D match, TRBD2 (6 bases). CDR1 is WSHSY, CDR2 SAAADI, per germline. Trimming took off 0 bases at V and 0 bases at J, with 9 bases between the two ends. The CDR3 runs to 17 residues. The CDR3 loop is CASSESEGNSGANVLTF. CDR3 DNA: TGCGCCAGCAGTGAGTCGGAGGGGAACTCTGGGGCCAACGTCCTGACTTTC.

This clonotype has more than one count but fewer than ten. The chain joins TRBV7-8 to TRBJ2-7; D perhaps matches TRBD1 (6 bases). The CDR3 consists of 13 residues. Per the germline V gene, CDR1 is SGHVS and CDR2 is FQNEAQ. Trimming cost V 2 bases and J 9 bases, with 14 bases left between them. The CDR3 sequence is CASSLRTVRGQYF. CDR3 nucleotide sequence: TGTGCCAGCAGCTTAAGGACAGTTCGCGGGCAGTACTTC.